The clone carrying this T cell receptor beta chain was counted a few times. The sample comes from a study of human T cells and chemical hapten exposure. Using its own MiXCR run on the RACE reads, TCRdb lists one record per CDR3 protein. Of around 110,000 distinct CDR3 sequences in the sample, approximately 10% are singletons; the top ten hold approximately 2.5%. The CDR3 contains 14 residues. Between the trimmed V and J ends, which lost 7 bases and 0 bases, there was a span of 12 bases. CDR1 MNHEY and CDR2 SVGEGT come from the germline V gene. As for time point: patch test 3, about 24 weeks after DPC sensitization. This sample's treatment: therapeutic diphenylcyclopropenone sensitization with weekly scalp DPC. The authors' total RNA extraction used unfractionated whole blood.

The chain carries TRBV6-2 or TRBV6-3 and TRBJ1-1; D remains ambiguous. The source material was whole blood, sampled in connection with sensitization to the hapten diphenylcyclopropenone (DPC). The sequence derives from a woman aged 45-65 years with alopecia areata. Some clones in this sample may be carry-over from other donors' samples. The CDR3 DNA reads TGTGCCAGCAACGGAGGGCAGATGAACACTGAAGCTTTCTTT. It encodes CASNGGQMNTEAFF.